The source of this TCR beta chain is a study of blood T cell repertoires in COVID-19. Across the study: Specimens from acute and convalescent COVID-19 originated in the United States, Italy and Spain. PBMCs, B-cell-depleted T cells, or T cells were the source of the cDNA or gDNA that made up the material.

This CDR3 region has 15 residues. In germline, CDR1 is SGHNT, CDR2 YYREEE (reference sequence). Trimming at V came to 4 bases and at J to 3 bases, leaving 4 bases not matched to a gene. In the source study's methods: Reference gene primer amplification gave nucleated cell count estimates. Sequencing was performed with immunoSEQ multiplex PCR; in TCRdb, only in-frame clones are kept and a portion is missing. D and trimming come from the DNA, and the V and J calls and clone size come from that table. The sample has about 140,000 clones, 80% to 85% seen once. The sequencing sample was made of peripheral blood. This chain links TRBV5-4 with TRBJ2-7; 13 nucleotides agree with TRBD2. The clonotype comes from a human donor in a cohort sampled during active COVID-19. The chain's CDR3 is CASSPTSGRIYEQYF. The CDR3 DNA reads as TGTGCCAGCAGCCCGACTAGCGGGAGGATCTACGAGCAGTACTTC.